The 6 T cell receptor beta chains below all came from one sample that was sequenced in a study of shared clonotypes between healthy human individuals. Sequenced by immunoSEQ multiplex PCR; TCRdb stores in-frame clones only, minus some. This sample has roughly 2.5 million clones, with over 85% found just once. The sequencing input was naive CD4+ T cells sorted from blood. As to subset: CD45RA+ positively selected. The origin of the receptors is a man aged 18 to 35 in good health.

The chain is built from TRBV18 and TRBJ2-7, with D uncertain. This CDR3 has 14 residues. Germline CDR1 KGHSH, CDR2 LQKENI. V dropped 3 bases and J dropped 4 bases, with 13 bases sitting between them. CDR3 region: CASSPSSRTYEQYF. CDR3 nucleotides: TGTGCCAGCTCACCGAGCAGTCGAACTTACGAGCAGTACTTC.

This chain connects TRBV28 to TRBJ2-1; TRBD1 matches at 8 bases. Germline CDR1 reads MDHEN; CDR2 reads SYDVKM. The CDR3 has 14 amino acids. With 3 bases clipped from V and 9 bases from J, the junction kept 7 bases outside the gene matches. The CDR3 DNA sequence: TGTGCCAGCAGTTTGACCCAGGGGGCGGGTGAGCAGTTCTTC. This translates into CASSLTQGAGEQFF.

The chain couples TRBV6-6 to TRBJ2-7; TRBD1 matches 7 bases. This CDR3 contains 14 residues. The germline CDR1 and CDR2 sequences are MNHNY and SVGAGI (reference sequence). V trimming: 4 bases; J trimming: 1 base; junction bases outside the gene matches: 4. Written as DNA, the CDR3 is TGTGCCAGCAGTTTACAGGGGTCGTCCTACGAGCAGTACTTC. Translation: CASSLQGSSYEQYF.

The chain is built from TRBV30 and TRBJ1-2, with TRBD1 identical over 7 bases. CDR3 size: 13 residues. V gave up 0 bases and J gave up 6 bases; unmatched junction bases: 4. CDR1 and CDR2 (germline): GTSNPN, SVGIG (reference sequence). CDR3 sequence (DNA): TGTGCCTGGAGTGTCCAGACAGGGCATGGCTACACCTTC. Translating it yields CAWSVQTGHGYTF. Filled out from reference TRBV30 and TRBJ1-2, the complete variable domain reads SQTIHQWPATLVQPVGSPLSLECTVEGTSNPNLYWYRQAAGRGLQLLFYSVGIGQISSEVPQNLSASRPQDRQFILSSKKLLLSDSGFYLCAWSVQTGHGYTFGSGTRLTVV.

J is TRBJ2-1 and V is TRBV4-1; 8 bases line up with TRBD2. With V trimmed by 4 bases and J by 6 bases, 8 bases remained unmatched. The CDR3 consists of 15 residues. Germline V gene sequence: CDR1 MGHRA, CDR2 YSYEKL. CDR3 DNA: TGCGCCAGCAGCCCTAAGGAGCGGGGGTTCAATGAGCAGTTCTTC. It codes for CASSPKERGFNEQFF.

This clone was observed once. The rearrangement joins TRBV7-6 to TRBJ2-5, with 8 bases lining up with TRBD1. Trimming at V came to 1 base and at J to 14 bases, leaving 9 bases not matched to a gene. This CDR3 spans 13 amino acids. The germline gives CDR1 SGHVS, CDR2 FNYEAQ. CDR3 nucleotides: TGTGCCAGCAGCTTAGTTCCGGACAGGGATCTCTACTTC. This gives the protein CASSLVPDRDLYF.